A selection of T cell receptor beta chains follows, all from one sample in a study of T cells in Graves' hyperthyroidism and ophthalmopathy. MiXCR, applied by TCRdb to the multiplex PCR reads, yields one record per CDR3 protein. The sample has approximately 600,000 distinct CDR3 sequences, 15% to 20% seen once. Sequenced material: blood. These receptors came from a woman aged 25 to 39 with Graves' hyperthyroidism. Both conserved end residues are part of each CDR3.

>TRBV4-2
CASSQVRQGDYEQYF
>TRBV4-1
CASSQDTIRTGDFEQYF
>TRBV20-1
CSAPSVVARYEQYF
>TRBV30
CAWSVRGWGDYGYTF
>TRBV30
CAWSVKTNQPQHF
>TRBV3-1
CASSHSFYEQYF
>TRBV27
CASLTWTGGAGYEQYF
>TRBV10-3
CAISESLDMNTEAFF
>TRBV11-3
CASSYSGSRGLGNEQFF
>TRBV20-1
CSAGQGERTEAFF
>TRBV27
CASSRGVGGNQPQHF
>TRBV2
CASIRSLRGHNEQFF
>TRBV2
CASSDSGQGAKPYEQYF
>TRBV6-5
CASSYVGQGFYNEQFF
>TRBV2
CASQSQNEAFF
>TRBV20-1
CSAPEGGRFNEQFF
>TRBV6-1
CASSPTGARAEAFF
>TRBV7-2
CASSLAFGIGYTF
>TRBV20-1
CSARDSGEVVETQYF
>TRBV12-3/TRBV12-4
CASSFKHTYNEQFF
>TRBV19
CASSPSGEGHQRVNGYTF
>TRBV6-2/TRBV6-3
CASSLTLAGGQDTQYF
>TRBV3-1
CASSRLNQPQHF
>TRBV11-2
CASSFWVAGEETQYF
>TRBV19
CAAQPGLAQPQHF
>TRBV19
CASSINDNTGELFF
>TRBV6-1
CASSARTGAVNQPQHF
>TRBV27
CASSLSGQAGGYTF
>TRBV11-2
CASSTRQLNTEAFF
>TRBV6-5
CASSYRTLGVGEQFF
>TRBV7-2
CASSPSGKANYEQYF
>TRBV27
CASSPTTSGRADEQFF
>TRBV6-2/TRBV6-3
CASSYSGGGFDEQFF
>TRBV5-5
CASRQNRVTSPLHF
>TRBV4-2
CASSSPNRAEAFF
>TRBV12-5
CASGLGQGQETQYF
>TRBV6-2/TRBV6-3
CASSPRDRSSPLHF
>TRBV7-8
CASSLTSGDSTDTQYF
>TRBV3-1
CASSPHQRGLGDTQYF
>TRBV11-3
CASSYQIGEKLFF
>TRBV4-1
CASSKGLADNEQFF
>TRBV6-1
CASSRGQGATTEAFF
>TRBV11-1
CASSRTSGSEQYF
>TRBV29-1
CSVQQGSNTEAFF
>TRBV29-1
CSGSPGGGSYEQYF
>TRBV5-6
CASSWVADSQYF
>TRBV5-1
CASSPRNEGDTQYF
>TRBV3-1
CASSQQGGAEAFF
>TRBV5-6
CASSLTSFEQFF
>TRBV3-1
CASSQPSSPSSYEQYF
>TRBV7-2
CASSWTGGSPEQYF
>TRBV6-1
CASSDIRGGEKLFF
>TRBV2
CASSEAGQGNNSPLHF
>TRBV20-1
CSAKNDNNSPLHF
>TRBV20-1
CSAQTGAYGYTF
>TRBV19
CASSTAGGSNTEAFF
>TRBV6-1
CASSEVAGGAGELFF
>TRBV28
CASSFLGLAGYNEQFF
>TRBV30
CTWSRGTTDTQYF